The 12 T cell receptor beta chains below were found in one sample sequenced in a study of T cells after yellow fever vaccination (dated by TCRdb to 2018 to 2020). What the treatment or condition label conveys for this sample: live attenuated yellow fever vaccine strain. The library was built by means of 5' RACE. Sequenced on an Illumina HiSeq 2500. Starting from the raw public reads, TCRdb applied fastp trimming at Q25, assembled clones with MiXCR and retained in-frame beta chains. Rows with one shared CDR3 protein collapse into an entry with the most common genes and DNA. This sample lists just under 600,000 distinct CDR3 sequences; roughly 13% were detected once. The ten largest clones add up to roughly an eighth of the sample. This sample comprised PBMCs, obtained on the day of the yellow fever booster vaccination. Source of these receptors: a man between 25 and 39 years old who received the YFV17D yellow fever vaccine.

The chain has TRBV12-3 or TRBV12-4 and TRBJ2-2; the match to TRBD2 covers 13 bases. V lost 7 bases and J lost 6; bases outside the gene matches: 8. This CDR3 region has 16 residues. The CDR3 protein is CASKPLAGGPPGELFF. In nucleotides, the CDR3 is TGTGCCAGCAAACCACTAGCGGGAGGGCCACCCGGGGAGCTGTTTTTT.

Of note for this clonotype: A read error may be the cause here, since a much bigger clone is one base away. This chain uses TRBV7-2 with TRBJ2-7; 10 bases agree with TRBD2. The germline gives CDR1 SGHTA, CDR2 FQGNSA. This CDR3 is built from 14 residues. The chain's CDR3 is CPSSSGTSVYEQYF. In nucleotides, the CDR3 is TGTCCCAGCAGCTCCGGGACTAGCGTCTACGAGCAGTACTTC.

The rearrangement links TRBV28 to TRBJ2-7; 10 positions match TRBD1. V was pared by 6 bases and J by 3 bases, with 14 bases of the junction left unmatched. Germline values: CDR1 MDHEN, CDR2 SYDVKM. This CDR3 region has 17 residues. CDR3 sequence (DNA): TGTGCCAGCAGCCAACGTACCGGGACAGGGGTATTCTACGAGCAGTACTTC. Residues: CASSQRTGTGVFYEQYF.

This clonotype was found a few times. The rearrangement links TRBV18 to TRBJ2-7; either TRBD1 or TRBD2 may supply D (5 bases each). The V and J ends lost 0 bases and 6 bases respectively, with 9 bases between them. CDR3 size: 13 residues. Germline V lookup: CDR1 KGHSH, CDR2 LQKENI. The CDR3 sequence is CASSPPGESEQYF. The CDR3 DNA is TGTGCCAGCTCACCACCGGGGGAATCCGAGCAGTACTTC.

This clonotype has at least ten counts. The chain recombines TRBV18 with TRBJ2-1, with D possibly called TRBD1 or TRBD2 (5 bases each). Germline CDR1 and CDR2: KGHSH and LQKENI. There are 12 residues in the CDR3. With 3 bases removed from V and 16 bases from J, the gap between germline ends came to 16 bases. For the CDR3, the DNA is TGTGCCAGCTCACCGCAAGGTCCGGGGACCTTCTTC. As protein: CASSPQGPGTFF.

The rearrangement uses TRBV15 and TRBJ2-2; D remains ambiguous. The CDR3 spans 15 residues. The germline V gene encodes CDR1 LNHNV and CDR2 YYDKDF (reference sequence). V lost 2 bases and J lost 5, with 12 bases in between. Here the CDR3 reads CATSRPPLGTGELFF. Here the CDR3 DNA reads TGTGCCACCAGCAGACCTCCCCTGGGTACCGGGGAGCTGTTTTTT.

The chain employs TRBV12-5 and TRBJ2-5, with TRBD1 matching over 7 bases. This CDR3 contains 18 residues. After removal of 0 bases from V and 0 bases from J, the junction contained 10 bases not matched to a gene. CDR1 is LGHNT and CDR2 is FRNRAP in the germline V gene. This CDR3 is CASGLVLEDRKYQETQYF. The CDR3 bases are TGTGCTAGTGGTTTGGTACTCGAGGACAGGAAGTACCAAGAGACCCAGTACTTC.

This clonotype was recorded a few times. The chain has TRBV7-9 and TRBJ2-1, with TRBD2 matching over 9 bases. This CDR3 has 15 amino acids. CDR1 and CDR2 from the germline V gene are SEHNR and FQNEAQ (reference sequence). The junction had 7 bases not matched to a gene; V was cut back by 5 bases and J by 5 bases. In DNA, the CDR3 is TGTGCCAGCAGCGACGGGACTAGCAGCCACAATGAGCAGTTCTTC. It codes for CASSDGTSSHNEQFF.

V gene TRBV7-2 combines with J gene TRBJ2-1; possibly TRBD1 for D (5 bases). Per the germline V gene, CDR1 is SGHTA and CDR2 is FQGNSA. The CDR3 covers 14 residues. V lost 1 base and J lost 5, with 9 bases in between. DNA of the CDR3: TGTGCCAGCAGCTTAGTCAGGGCACACAATGAGCAGTTCTTC. This sequence encodes CASSLVRAHNEQFF.

This clonotype has just a few counts. This sequence joins TRBV12-3 or TRBV12-4 and TRBJ2-7; tentative D call: TRBD2 (5 bases). V lost 4 bases and J lost 3, with 13 bases in between. The CDR3 consists of 14 residues. CDR3 sequence (DNA): TGTGCCAGCAGTTGGAGCGGTTCCCGCTACGAGCAGTACTTC. This sequence encodes CASSWSGSRYEQYF.

This clonotype was found a few times. CDR3 protein: CASSPGQETNTEAFF. The CDR3 DNA reads as TGTGCCAGCTCACCTGGACAGGAGACGAACACTGAAGCTTTCTTT. This chain connects TRBV18 to TRBJ1-1; 7 bases are shared with TRBD1. This CDR3 has 15 residues. In germline, CDR1 is KGHSH, CDR2 LQKENI. J was trimmed by 1 base and V by 3 bases; bases with no gene match: 5.

In this sample, this clonotype turned up once. The chain combines TRBV6-5 with TRBJ2-7, with a possible D match to TRBD2 (5 bases). CDR1 is MNHEY, CDR2 SVGAGI, per germline. The CDR3 loop spans 16 amino acids. V was pared by 4 bases and J by 0 bases, with 16 bases between. The CDR3 is CASSSPGYANSYEQYF. As DNA, the CDR3 is TGTGCCAGCAGTTCCCCGGGGTACGCGAACTCCTACGAGCAGTACTTC.